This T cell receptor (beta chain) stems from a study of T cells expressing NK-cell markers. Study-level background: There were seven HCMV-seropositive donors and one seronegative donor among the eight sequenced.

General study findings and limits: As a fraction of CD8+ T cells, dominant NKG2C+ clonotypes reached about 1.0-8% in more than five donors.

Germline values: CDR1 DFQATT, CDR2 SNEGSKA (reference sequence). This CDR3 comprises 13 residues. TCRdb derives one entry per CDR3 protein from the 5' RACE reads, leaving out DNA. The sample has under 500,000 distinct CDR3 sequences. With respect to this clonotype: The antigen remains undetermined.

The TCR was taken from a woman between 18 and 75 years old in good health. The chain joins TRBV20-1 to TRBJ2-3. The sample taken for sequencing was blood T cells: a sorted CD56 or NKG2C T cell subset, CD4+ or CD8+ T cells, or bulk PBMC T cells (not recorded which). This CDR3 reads CSARQELLDTQYF.